This TCR beta chain was observed in a study of blood T cell repertoires in COVID-19. Study overall: The analysed material was cDNA or gDNA that came from T cells, B-cell-depleted T cells, or PBMCs.

In the original workflow: Amplification with reference gene primers provided the estimates of nucleated cell counts. Method: immunoSEQ multiplex PCR; TCRdb's copy keeps in-frame clones and lacks some. That table is the source of V, J and clone size, and D and trimming were worked out from the DNA. The sample has roughly 180,000 clones, over 75% seen once. This clone was picked up a small number of times. V lost 8 bases to trimming and J lost 9 bases; unmatched junction nucleotides: 13. Per the germline V gene, CDR1 is MNHEY and CDR2 is SVGAGI. The CDR3 loop spans 15 amino acids. The sequence was collected from an older man with COVID-19, enrolled during active disease. Material: peripheral blood. This chain connects TRBV6-5 to TRBJ1-6; 7 nucleotides match TRBD1. The DNA for the CDR3 is TGTGCCAGCCGAGCTCCGGGACAGCGACTTTCACCCCTCCACTTT. This codes for CASRAPGQRLSPLHF.